The 21 T cell receptor beta chains below come from one sample, sequenced in a study of T cell repertoires in cytomegalovirus infection. TCRdb reprocessed the reads via MiXCR and lists one record per CDR3 protein. The sample consists of a few hundred thousand distinct CDR3 sequences, 26% of them appearing once. The sample comprised PBMCs. Source of these receptors: a human donor in good health (CMV status not recorded). Some clones in this sample may be carry-over from other donors' samples.

This clonotype has at least ten counts. This chain links TRBV7-2 with TRBJ1-5; perhaps TRBD1 as D (5 bases). Germline CDR1 is SGHTA and CDR2 is FQGNSA. V was pared by 5 bases and J by 7 bases, with 18 bases between. The length of the CDR3 is 15 residues. The CDR3 DNA sequence: TGTGCCAGCAGCCGGGACCGGGCAAAGTGGCAGCCCCAGCATTTT. Encoded protein: CASSRDRAKWQPQHF. The variable domain in full, with the rest retrieved from reference TRBV7-2 and TRBJ1-5, is GAGVSQSPSNKVTEKGKDVELRCDPISGHTALYWYRQSLGQGLEFLIYFQGNSAPDKSGLPSDRFSAERTGGSVSTLTIQRTQQEDSAVYLCASSRDRAKWQPQHFGDGTRLSIL.

Remarks on this clonotype: One end of the junction is discordant with germline, which a read error may explain. The V call is TRBV7-4, the J call TRBJ2-1; 8 nucleotides line up with TRBD2. The CDR3 is 15 amino acids. Looked up from germline, CDR1 is SGHVT and CDR2 is SQSDAQ. CDR3 nucleotides: TGTGCCAGCAGCCCGCGGGGACTAGAGGATCATGAGGAGTTCTTC. Protein product: CASSPRGLEDHEEFF.

This clonotype was counted ten times or more. J is TRBJ2-1 and V is TRBV7-6, with 7 positions matching TRBD1. The CDR3 covers 18 residues. Germline CDR1 and CDR2: SGHVS and FNYEAQ. Trimming cost V 5 bases and J 0 bases; bases outside gene matches: 13. CDR3 region: CASSGDRAMESSYNEQFF. The DNA of the CDR3 is TGTGCCAGCAGCGGCGACAGGGCAATGGAGTCCTCCTACAATGAGCAGTTCTTC.

This clonotype appeared many times. This rearrangement joins TRBV7-2 to TRBJ2-7; D gene unclear. Germline values: CDR1 SGHTA, CDR2 FQGNSA. Trimming removed 2 bases at V and 0 bases at J, with 11 bases between. This CDR3 region has 15 residues. The CDR3 loop is CASSLRARTSYEQYF. The CDR3 coding sequence is TGTGCCAGCAGCTTACGCGCTCGGACCTCCTACGAGCAGTACTTC. Drawing the rest from reference TRBV7-2 and TRBJ2-7, the complete variable domain is GAGVSQSPSNKVTEKGKDVELRCDPISGHTALYWYRQSLGQGLEFLIYFQGNSAPDKSGLPSDRFSAERTGGSVSTLTIQRTQQEDSAVYLCASSLRARTSYEQYFGPGTRLTVT.

Only a few counts were recorded for this clonotype. In nucleotides, the CDR3 is TGCGCCAGCAGCACCCAAGTTAGCGGCTACAATGAGCAGTTCTTC. It yields the protein CASSTQVSGYNEQFF. The chain uses TRBV5-1 and TRBJ2-1; TRBD2 is a possible D gene (6 bases). Germline values: CDR1 SGHRS, CDR2 YFSETQ. The CDR3 spans 15 residues. Trimming removed 4 bases at V and 3 bases at J, with 14 bases between.

This clonotype was recorded at least ten times. The CDR3 DNA reads TGTGCCAGCGCCCCTGGACAGAGCTCCTACAATGAGCAGTTCTTC. This sequence encodes CASAPGQSSYNEQFF. This rearrangement joins TRBV7-2 to TRBJ2-1; the D gene is possibly TRBD1 (6 bases). CDR1 is SGHTA, CDR2 FQGNSA, per germline. The CDR3 loop spans 15 amino acids. V shed 8 bases and J shed 0 bases, with 14 bases lying between them.

This clonotype occurred a few times. The V and J genes are TRBV7-8 and TRBJ2-2; 12 bases agree with TRBD2. CDR1 is SGHVS and CDR2 is FQNEAQ in the germline V gene. CDR3 length equals 17 residues. V was clipped by 5 bases and J by 5 bases; unmatched bases: 9. CDR3 residues: CASSGRTSGIGTGELFF. The CDR3 nucleotides read TGTGCCAGCAGCGGACGGACTAGCGGGATTGGTACCGGGGAGCTGTTTTTT.

The sample holds many counts of this clonotype. V gene TRBV7-2 combines with J gene TRBJ2-3; no firm D call. Trimming pared 5 bases from V and 0 bases from J, leaving 12 bases between. Germline values: CDR1 SGHTA, CDR2 FQGNSA. This CDR3 has 15 residues. CDR3 sequence (DNA): TGTGCCAGCAGCCAACCCGTGGGCAGCACAGATACGCAGTATTTT. As protein: CASSQPVGSTDTQYF. The entire variable domain, with the rest obtained from reference TRBV7-2 and TRBJ2-3, is as follows: GAGVSQSPSNKVTEKGKDVELRCDPISGHTALYWYRQSLGQGLEFLIYFQGNSAPDKSGLPSDRFSAERTGGSVSTLTIQRTQQEDSAVYLCASSQPVGSTDTQYFGPGTRLTVL.

This clonotype was found once. This chain connects TRBV5-8 to TRBJ1-1, with D possibly matching TRBD1 (5 bases). Trimming left V 2 bases short and J 2 bases short, with 16 bases between. Germline V gene lookup returns CDR1 SGHTS and CDR2 YDEGEE. The CDR3 is made up of 16 amino acids. CDR3 sequence reads: CASSLISGTKNTEAFF. In DNA form, the CDR3 reads TGTGCCAGCAGCTTAATATCAGGGACCAAAAACACTGAAGCTTTCTTT.

In its sample, this clonotype was seen many times. J is TRBJ1-6 and V is TRBV6-2 or TRBV6-3; D remains unclear. This CDR3 has 11 residues. Germline assignment: CDR1 MNHEY and CDR2 SVGEGT. The V gene lost 4 bases and the J gene lost 10 bases, with 5 bases spanning the gap. The DNA for the CDR3 is TGTGCCAGCAGTTCAGGATCACCCCTCCACTTT. Translating it yields CASSSGSPLHF.

This clonotype has a count of ten or more. The chain carries TRBV7-6 and TRBJ2-3, with TRBD1 as a possible D gene (6 bases). In germline, CDR1 is SGHVS, CDR2 FNYEAQ. The CDR3 is made up of 13 amino acids. Between the trimmed V and J ends, which lost 4 bases and 3 bases, there was a span of 8 bases. The DNA of the CDR3 is TGTGCCAGCAGCTCCCAGGGGACAGATACGCAGTATTTT. Its protein product is CASSSQGTDTQYF.

This clonotype was seen many times. V gene TRBV7-2 combines with J gene TRBJ2-5; D call uncertain. The germline V gene has CDR1 SGHTA and CDR2 FQGNSA. The CDR3 is made up of 13 amino acids. V shed 2 bases and J shed 2 bases, with 6 bases lying between them. DNA of the CDR3: TGTGCCAGCAGCTTACCACCTCAAGAGACCCAGTACTTC. The encoded protein is CASSLPPQETQYF.

At least ten counts were recorded for this clonotype. The rearrangement joins TRBV7-2 to TRBJ1-1; D perhaps matches TRBD1 (5 bases). CDR3 length: 16 residues. The ends were cut back, 5 bases at V and 2 bases at J, with 18 bases in the middle. Germline V gene lookup returns CDR1 SGHTA and CDR2 FQGNSA. CDR3 DNA sequence: TGTGCCAGCAGCCAAGAGTACGGGGACTTAAACACTGAAGCTTTCTTT. Translation: CASSQEYGDLNTEAFF.

The table lists this clonotype with a few counts. V and J are TRBV28 and TRBJ2-3, with 11 bases that match TRBD2. Germline assignment: CDR1 MDHEN and CDR2 SYDVKM. This CDR3 region has 20 residues. Trimming removed 10 bases from V and 2 bases from J; junction bases left unmatched: 23. CDR3 nucleotide sequence: TGTGCCACCAATCACCGTCCGGGTAGCGGGAGGGGACGGGTCACAGATACGCAGTATTTT. Its protein is CATNHRPGSGRGRVTDTQYF.

This clonotype has more than one count but fewer than ten. This chain's CDR3 is CASSLGTSGVQETQYF. CDR3 DNA: TGTGCCAGCAGCCTAGGGACTAGCGGGGTACAAGAGACCCAGTACTTC. The chain couples TRBV11-2 to TRBJ2-5; 13 nucleotides align to TRBD2. Per the germline V gene, CDR1 is SGHAT and CDR2 is FQNNGV. The V and J ends lost 5 bases and 2 bases, in that order; junction bases with no gene match: 5. This CDR3 is built from 16 residues. The full variable domain, its missing parts supplied by reference TRBV11-2 and TRBJ2-5, is EAGVAQSPRYKIIEKRQSVAFWCNPISGHATLYWYQQILGQGPKLLIQFQNNGVVDDSQLPKDRFSAERLKGVDSTLKIQPAKLEDSAVYLCASSLGTSGVQETQYFGPGTRLLVL.

The J gene is TRBJ2-2, the V gene TRBV7-8; tentatively, D is TRBD2 (5 bases). V lost 0 bases and J lost 7, with 12 bases in between. Germline lookup yields CDR1 SGHVS and CDR2 FQNEAQ. This CDR3 region has 15 residues. The CDR3 reads CASSLARSGFGELFF. CDR3 nucleotide sequence: TGTGCCAGCAGCTTAGCGAGATCGGGGTTCGGGGAGCTGTTTTTT.

This clonotype was seen more than once but under ten times. J is TRBJ2-1 and V is TRBV12-3 or TRBV12-4, with 11 bases matching TRBD2. The CDR3 contains 14 residues. Trimming at V came to 6 bases and at J to 8 bases, leaving 6 bases not matched to a gene. The CDR3 DNA follows: TGTGCCAGCAGCCTTACTAGCGGGAGTGATGAGCAGTTCTTC. Translated, it gives CASSLTSGSDEQFF.

The gene calls are TRBV7-2 and TRBJ2-1, with TRBD2 matching over 8 bases. The CDR3 spans 14 residues. J gave up 9 bases and V 6 bases, and 10 bases lay outside the gene matches. CDR1 is SGHTA and CDR2 is FQGNSA in the germline V gene. The CDR3 DNA follows: TGTGCCAGCAGTACCGGGACTAGTTCTGCTGAGCAGTTCTTC. Translating gives CASSTGTSSAEQFF.

The chain joins TRBV5-1 to TRBJ1-1; no firm D call. The CDR3 has 14 amino acids. CDR1 is SGHRS, CDR2 YFSETQ, per germline. Trimming pared 5 bases from V and 0 bases from J, leaving 11 bases between. CDR3 protein: CASSLQPLNTEAFF. CDR3 nucleotide sequence: TGCGCCAGCAGTCTTCAACCGTTGAACACTGAAGCTTTCTTT.

The V call is TRBV2, the J call TRBJ1-6, with D unclear. Per germline, CDR1 SNHLY and CDR2 FYNNEI. This CDR3 spans 16 amino acids. Trimming removed 5 bases from V and 7 bases from J, with 18 bases in between. As DNA, the CDR3 is TGTGCCAGCAGTTCCACGAAAGCGGCGGGCAATTCACCCCTCCACTTT. This codes for CASSSTKAAGNSPLHF.

This chain connects TRBV20-1 to TRBJ2-1; 9 bases are shared with TRBD2. CDR1 is DFQATT and CDR2 is SNEGSKA in the germline V gene (reference sequence). The CDR3 is 17 amino acids. The ends lost 1 base at V and 1 base at J; junction bases unmatched: 8. The CDR3 DNA is TGCAGTGCTAGAGGAAATAGTAGCGGGAGTTCCTACAATGAGCAGTTCTTC. The encoded protein is CSARGNSSGSSYNEQFF.